This T cell receptor (beta chain) comes out of a study of T cells after yellow fever vaccination. This clonotype was recorded at least ten times. Germline CDR1 is MNHEY and CDR2 is SMNVEV (reference sequence). The CDR3 is 16 amino acids. The ends were cut back, 3 bases at V and 1 base at J, with 12 bases in the middle. Each CDR3 protein gets one entry after TCRdb re-called the 5' RACE reads with MiXCR. This sample yields tens of thousands of distinct CDR3 sequences, of which 4.5% to 6% are seen a single time; 25% to 40% belongs to the top ten. The genes are TRBV27 and TRBJ2-2; possibly TRBD1 for D (6 bases). The clonotype was recovered from a man younger than 35 who received the YFV17D yellow fever vaccine. Specimen: PBMCs, either bulk or a sorted T-cell subset (CD4+, CD8+, memory, or dextramer-sorted; not recorded which), collected on the day of the yellow fever booster vaccination. CDR3 DNA: TGTGCCAGCAGTTTCCTCGACAGGAGGAACACCGGGGAGCTGTTTTTT. Its protein is CASSFLDRRNTGELFF.